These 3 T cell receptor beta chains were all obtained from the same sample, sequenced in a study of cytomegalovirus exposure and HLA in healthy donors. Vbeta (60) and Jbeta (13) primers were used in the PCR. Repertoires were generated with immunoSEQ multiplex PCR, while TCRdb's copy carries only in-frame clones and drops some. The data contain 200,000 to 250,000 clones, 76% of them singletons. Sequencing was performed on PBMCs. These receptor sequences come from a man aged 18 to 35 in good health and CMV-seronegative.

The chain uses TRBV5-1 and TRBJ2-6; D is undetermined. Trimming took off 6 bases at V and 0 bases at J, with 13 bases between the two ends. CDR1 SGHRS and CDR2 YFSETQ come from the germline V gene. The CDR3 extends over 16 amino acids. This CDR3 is CASTPGPTSGANVLTF. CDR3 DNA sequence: TGCGCCAGCACCCCAGGCCCCACCTCTGGGGCCAACGTCCTGACTTTC.

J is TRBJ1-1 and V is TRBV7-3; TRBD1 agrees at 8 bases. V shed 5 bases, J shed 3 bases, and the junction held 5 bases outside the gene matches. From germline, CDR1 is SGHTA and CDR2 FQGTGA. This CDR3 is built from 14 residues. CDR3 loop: CASSPGQGDTEAFF. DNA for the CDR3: TGTGCCAGCAGCCCCGGACAGGGAGACACTGAAGCTTTCTTT. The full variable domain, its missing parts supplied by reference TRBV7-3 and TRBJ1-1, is GAGVSQTPSNKVTEKGKYVELRCDPISGHTALYWYRQSLGQGPEFLIYFQGTGAADDSGLPNDRFFAVRPEGSVSTLKIQRTERGDSAVYLCASSPGQGDTEAFFGQGTRLTVV.

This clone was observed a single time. CDR3 region: CASSGRDWVFF. CDR3 nucleotides: TGTGCCAGCAGTGGCCGGGACTGGGTATTCTTC. The genes are TRBV25-1 and TRBJ2-1, with TRBD2 as a possible D gene (6 bases). The CDR3 totals 11 residues. From germline, CDR1 is MGHDK and CDR2 SYGVNS. V was shortened by 4 bases and J by 16 bases, with 14 bases between the two germline ends. The whole variable domain, filled in from reference TRBV25-1 and TRBJ2-1, reads EADIYQTPRYLVIGTGKKITLECSQTMGHDKMYWYQQDPGMELHLIHYSYGVNSTEKGDLSSESTVSRIRTEHFPLTLESARPSHTSQYLCASSGRDWVFFGPGTRLTVL.